This T cell receptor (beta chain) was observed in a study of CD8+CD57+ T cells in acquired aplastic anemia. On the study more broadly: Mean yield of DNA from sorted CD4+ and CD8+ cells was 3.2 ug.

The CDR3 covers 15 residues. Trimming pared 4 bases from V and 7 bases from J, leaving 17 bases between. Germline lookup yields CDR1 LNHDA and CDR2 SQIVND (reference sequence). TCR beta VDJ and CDR3 were profiled, and genomic DNA was the template. Each CDR3 protein is one row after TCRdb ran MiXCR on the reads. The profile covers 150,000 to 180,000 distinct CDR3 sequences, with roughly 54% appearing a single time and roughly 12% taken by the ten largest. Patients chosen for sequencing had CD8+CD57+ cells that had expanded, as shown by flow cytometry. V is TRBV19 and J is TRBJ1-5; TRBD1 is a possible D gene (5 bases). The sequence derives from a human donor with aplastic anemia. Sequencing input: sorted CD4+, CD8+, or CD8+CD57+ T cells (not recorded which) from PBMCs. In DNA, the CDR3 is TGTGCCAGTAGTAGCCTTCGTAGGGGAGACCAGCCCCAGCATTTT. Its translation: CASSSLRRGDQPQHF. The full variable domain, its missing parts supplied by reference TRBV19 and TRBJ1-5, is DGGITQSPKYLFRKEGQNVTLSCEQNLNHDAMYWYRQDPGQGLRLIYYSQIVNDFQKGDIAEGYSVSREKKESFPLTVTSAQKNPTAFYLCASSSLRRGDQPQHFGDGTRLSIL.